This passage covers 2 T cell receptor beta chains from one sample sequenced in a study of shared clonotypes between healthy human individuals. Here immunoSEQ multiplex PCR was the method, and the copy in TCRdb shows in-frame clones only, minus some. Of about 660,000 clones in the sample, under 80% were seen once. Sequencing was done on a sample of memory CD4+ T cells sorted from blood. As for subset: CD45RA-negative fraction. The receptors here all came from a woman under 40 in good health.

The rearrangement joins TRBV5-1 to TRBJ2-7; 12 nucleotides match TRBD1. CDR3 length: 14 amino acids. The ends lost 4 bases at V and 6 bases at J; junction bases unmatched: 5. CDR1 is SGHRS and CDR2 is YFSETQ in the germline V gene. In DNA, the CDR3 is TGCGCCAGCAGCAGCGGGACAGGGGGCGGCGAGCAGTACTTC. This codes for CASSSGTGGGEQYF.

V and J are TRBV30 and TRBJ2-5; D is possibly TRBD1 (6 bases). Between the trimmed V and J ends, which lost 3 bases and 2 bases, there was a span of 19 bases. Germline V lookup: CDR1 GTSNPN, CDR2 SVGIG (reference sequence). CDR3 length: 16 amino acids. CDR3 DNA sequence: TGTGCCTGGAGGGCGGGTTTTGGGGGCGGGCAAGAGACCCAGTACTTC. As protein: CAWRAGFGGGQETQYF.